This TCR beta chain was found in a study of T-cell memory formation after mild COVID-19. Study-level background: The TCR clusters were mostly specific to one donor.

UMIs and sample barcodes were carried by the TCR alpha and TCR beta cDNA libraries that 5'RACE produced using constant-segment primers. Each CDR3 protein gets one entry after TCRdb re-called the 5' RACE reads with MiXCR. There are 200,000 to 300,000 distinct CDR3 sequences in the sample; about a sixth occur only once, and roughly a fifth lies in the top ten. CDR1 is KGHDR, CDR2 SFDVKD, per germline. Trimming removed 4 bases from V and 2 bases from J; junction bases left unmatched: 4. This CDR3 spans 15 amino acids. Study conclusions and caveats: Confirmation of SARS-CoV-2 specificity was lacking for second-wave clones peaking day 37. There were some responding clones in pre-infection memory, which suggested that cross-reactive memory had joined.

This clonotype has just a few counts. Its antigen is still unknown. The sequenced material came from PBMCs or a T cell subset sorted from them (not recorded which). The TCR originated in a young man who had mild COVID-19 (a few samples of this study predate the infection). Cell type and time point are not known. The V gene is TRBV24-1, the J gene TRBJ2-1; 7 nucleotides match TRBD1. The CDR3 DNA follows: TGTGCCACCAGTGACAAGGGGGCTACCTACAATGAGCAGTTCTTC. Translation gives CATSDKGATYNEQFF.